This is a list of T cell receptor beta chains from one sample in a study of Ad26.COV2.S vaccination and SARS-CoV-2 variants. This table comes from immunoSEQ multiplex PCR, and its TCRdb copy is limited to in-frame clones, with some not included. Here the sample spans about 390,000 clones, approximately 90% being singletons. The sample was peripheral blood, taken in a trial of Ad26.COV2.S vaccine versus placebo. The source of these receptors is a person aged 18 to 59 who received the Ad26.COV2.S COVID-19 vaccine or a placebo. Both conserved end residues are part of each CDR3. D genes are given only for firm matches. Clone size is stated in some rows and not others, as once, few, many or a class when expanded.

TRBV7-9	TRBD1	TRBJ1-1	NA	TGTGCCAGCATCTCCGGGACAGGGAACACTGAAGCTTTCTTT	CASISGTGNTEAFF
TRBV7-8	NA	TRBJ2-2	NA	TGTGCCAGCAGCTTAGCAAGGGTTGTGACCGGGGAGCTGTTTTTT	CASSLARVVTGELFF
TRBV6-5	NA	TRBJ2-7	NA	TGTGCCAGCGTAGAGGGGGGGGATATGGGCTACAAGCAGTACTTC	CASVEGGDMGYKQYF
TRBV5-4	NA	TRBJ1-2	NA	TGTGCCAGCAGCTCCAACCTCGACACTACCTATGGCTACACCTTC	CASSSNLDTTYGYTF
TRBV5-8	NA	TRBJ1-2	NA	TGTGCCAGCAGCTTGGACCGGGGCGAGGACCACTATGGCTACACCTTC	CASSLDRGEDHYGYTF
TRBV18	NA	TRBJ2-7	once	TGTGCCAGCTCACCACCTACGGACAGCTACGAGCAGTACTTC	CASSPPTDSYEQYF
TRBV6-1	NA	TRBJ1-5	NA	TGTGCCAGCAGTGGGCGGGGGACGTATAGCAATCAGCCCCAGCATTTT	CASSGRGTYSNQPQHF
TRBV5-6	NA	TRBJ2-5	NA	TGTGCCAGCAGCTTGAGGGTTCGGGGGTCTGGGACCCAGTACTTC	CASSLRVRGSGTQYF
TRBV11-2	NA	TRBJ1-4	NA	TGTGCCAGCAGCTTATCATTCAGGGAGGGCGGAAAACTGTTTTTT	CASSLSFREGGKLFF
TRBV2	TRBD1	TRBJ2-7	NA	TGTGCCAGCAGGGGCATTCAGGGGGCGGGGGAGCAGTACTTC	CASRGIQGAGEQYF